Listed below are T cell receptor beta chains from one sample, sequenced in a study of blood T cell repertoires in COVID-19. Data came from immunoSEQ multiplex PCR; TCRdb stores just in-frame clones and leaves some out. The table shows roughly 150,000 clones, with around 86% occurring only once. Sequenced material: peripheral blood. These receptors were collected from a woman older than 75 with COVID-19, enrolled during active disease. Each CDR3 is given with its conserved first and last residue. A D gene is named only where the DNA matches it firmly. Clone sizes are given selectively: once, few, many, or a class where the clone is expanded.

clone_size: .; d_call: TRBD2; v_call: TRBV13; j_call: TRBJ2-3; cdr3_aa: CASSGESTSGRRGDTQYF; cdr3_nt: TGTGCCAGCAGCGGTGAGAGTACTAGCGGCAGAAGGGGAGATACGCAGTATTTT
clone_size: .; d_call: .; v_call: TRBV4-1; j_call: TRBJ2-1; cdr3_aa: CASSQTPNNEQFF; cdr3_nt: TGCGCCAGCAGCCAGACACCAAACAATGAGCAGTTCTTC
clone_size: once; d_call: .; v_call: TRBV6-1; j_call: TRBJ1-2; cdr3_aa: CASSARFSGTQHYGYTF; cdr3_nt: TGTGCCAGCAGTGCCAGATTCTCAGGAACCCAACACTATGGCTACACCTTC
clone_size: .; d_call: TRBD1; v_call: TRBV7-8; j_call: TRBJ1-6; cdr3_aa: CASSLVGTGNSPLHF; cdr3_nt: TGTGCCAGCAGCTTAGTCGGGACAGGCAATTCACCCCTCCACTTT
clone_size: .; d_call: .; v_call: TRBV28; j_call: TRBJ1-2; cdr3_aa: CASSPNEFYGYTF; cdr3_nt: TGTGCCAGCAGTCCCAACGAGTTTTACGGCTACACCTTC
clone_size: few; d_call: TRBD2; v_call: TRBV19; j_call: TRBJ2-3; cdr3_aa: CASSIAGGRGDTQYF; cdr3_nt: TGTGCCAGTAGTATAGCGGGAGGCCGTGGAGATACGCAGTATTTT
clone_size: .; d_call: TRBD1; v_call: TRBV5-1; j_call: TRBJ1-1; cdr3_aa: CASSFLDRANTEAFF; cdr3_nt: TGCGCCAGCAGCTTCTTGGACAGGGCGAACACTGAAGCTTTCTTT
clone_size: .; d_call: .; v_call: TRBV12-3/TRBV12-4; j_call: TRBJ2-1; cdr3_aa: CASSFSKGMWQFF; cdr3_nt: TGTGCCAGCAGTTTTAGTAAGGGGATGTGGCAGTTCTTC
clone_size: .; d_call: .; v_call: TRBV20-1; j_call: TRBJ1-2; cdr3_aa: CSAAGPYGYTF; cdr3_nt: TGCAGTGCCGCGGGACCGTATGGCTACACCTTC
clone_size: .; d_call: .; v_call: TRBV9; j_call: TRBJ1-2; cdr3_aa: CASSGQLGSGGYTF; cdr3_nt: TGTGCCAGCAGCGGCCAACTTGGGTCGGGGGGCTACACCTTC
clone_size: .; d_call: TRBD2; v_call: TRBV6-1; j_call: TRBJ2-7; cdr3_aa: CASSEWRKNSGRRYEQYF; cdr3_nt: TGTGCCAGCAGTGAATGGAGAAAGAATAGCGGGAGGCGCTACGAGCAGTACTTC
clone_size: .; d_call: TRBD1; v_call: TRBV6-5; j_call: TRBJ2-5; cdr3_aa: CASSYGGQRQETQYF; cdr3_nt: TGTGCCAGCAGTTACGGGGGACAGCGGCAAGAGACCCAGTACTTC
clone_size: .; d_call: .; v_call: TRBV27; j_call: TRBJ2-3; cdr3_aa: CASTSLGQAGSDTQYF; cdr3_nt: TGTGCCAGCACCTCCCTAGGACAGGCGGGATCAGATACGCAGTATTTT
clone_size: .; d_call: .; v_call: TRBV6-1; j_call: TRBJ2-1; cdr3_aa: CASSDTGSSYNEQFF; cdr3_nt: TGTGCCAGCAGTGACACGGGGAGCTCCTACAATGAGCAGTTCTTC
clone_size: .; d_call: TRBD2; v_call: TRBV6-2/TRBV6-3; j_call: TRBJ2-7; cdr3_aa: CASSAPTSGLYEQYF; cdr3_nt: TGTGCCAGCAGTGCCCCGACTAGCGGGCTCTACGAGCAGTACTTC
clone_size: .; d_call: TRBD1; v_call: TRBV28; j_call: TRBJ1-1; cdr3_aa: CASSDRETEAFF; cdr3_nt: TGTGCCAGCAGCGACAGGGAAACTGAAGCTTTCTTT
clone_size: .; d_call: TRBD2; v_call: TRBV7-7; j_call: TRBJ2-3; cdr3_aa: CASSAGLAGGQDTQYF; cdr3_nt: TGTGCTAGCAGCGCGGGACTAGCGGGAGGACAAGATACGCAGTATTTT
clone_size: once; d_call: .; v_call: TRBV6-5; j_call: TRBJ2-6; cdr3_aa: CASREVPSGANVLTF; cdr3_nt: TGTGCCAGCAGGGAGGTCCCCTCTGGGGCCAACGTCCTGACTTTC
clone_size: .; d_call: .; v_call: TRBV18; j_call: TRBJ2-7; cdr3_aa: CASSSALQGTYEQYF; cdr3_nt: TGTGCCAGCTCCTCAGCACTCCAGGGCACCTACGAGCAGTACTTC
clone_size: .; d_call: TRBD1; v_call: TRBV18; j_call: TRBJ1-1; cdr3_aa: CASSPPEGTVEAFF; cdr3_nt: TGTGCCAGCTCACCACCCGAAGGGACAGTTGAAGCTTTCTTT
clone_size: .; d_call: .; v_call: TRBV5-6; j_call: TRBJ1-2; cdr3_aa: CASSLVGSGGYTF; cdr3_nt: TGTGCCAGCAGCTTGGTTGGCAGTGGTGGCTACACCTTC
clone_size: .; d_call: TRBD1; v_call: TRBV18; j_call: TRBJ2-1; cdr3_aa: CASSPLPLGTDSYNEQFF; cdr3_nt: TGTGCCAGCTCACCCTTACCTTTGGGGACAGACTCCTACAATGAGCAGTTCTTC
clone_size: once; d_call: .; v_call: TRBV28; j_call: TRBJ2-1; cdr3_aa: CASSFRWTINNEQFF; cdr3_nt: TGTGCCAGCAGTTTTCGGTGGACTATTAACAATGAGCAGTTCTTC
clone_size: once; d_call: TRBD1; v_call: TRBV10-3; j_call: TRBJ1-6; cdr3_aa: CATAGQASSYNSPLHF; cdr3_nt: TGTGCCACCGCGGGACAGGCAAGCTCCTATAATTCACCCCTCCACTTT
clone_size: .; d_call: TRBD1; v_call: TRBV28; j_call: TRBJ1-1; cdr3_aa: CASRSPGQGSEAFF; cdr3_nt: TGTGCCAGCAGATCACCGGGACAGGGATCTGAAGCTTTCTTT
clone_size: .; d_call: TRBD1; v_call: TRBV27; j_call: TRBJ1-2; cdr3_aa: CASSSGQGSRGYTF; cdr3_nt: TGTGCCAGCAGTTCGGGACAGGGATCGAGGGGCTACACCTTC
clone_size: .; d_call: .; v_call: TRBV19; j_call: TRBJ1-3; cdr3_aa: CASFLGGSGNTIYF; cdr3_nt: TGTGCCAGTTTCTTGGGAGGCTCTGGAAACACCATATATTTT
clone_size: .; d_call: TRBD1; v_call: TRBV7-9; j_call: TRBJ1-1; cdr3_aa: CASSSTGSPWGAFF; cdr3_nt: TGTGCCAGCAGCTCGACAGGGTCGCCGTGGGGAGCTTTCTTT
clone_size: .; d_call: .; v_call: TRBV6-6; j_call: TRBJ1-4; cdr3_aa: CASRLLKNEKLFF; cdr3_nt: TGTGCCAGCAGACTACTAAAAAATGAAAAACTGTTTTTT
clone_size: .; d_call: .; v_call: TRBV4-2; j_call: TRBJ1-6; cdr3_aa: CASSQDMGGLASPLHF; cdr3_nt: TGTGCCAGCAGCCAAGATATGGGAGGGTTGGCTTCACCCCTCCACTTT
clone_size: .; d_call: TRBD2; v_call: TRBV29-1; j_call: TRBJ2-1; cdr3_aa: CSVTGLAGVPEQFF; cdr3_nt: TGCAGCGTTACGGGACTAGCGGGAGTGCCTGAGCAGTTCTTC
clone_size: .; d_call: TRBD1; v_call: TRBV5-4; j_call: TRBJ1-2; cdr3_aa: CASSIPPGQGTGYTF; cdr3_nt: TGTGCCAGCAGCATTCCCCCGGGACAGGGCACTGGCTACACCTTC
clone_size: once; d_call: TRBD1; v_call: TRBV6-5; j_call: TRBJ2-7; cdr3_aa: CASSRDRAYEQYF; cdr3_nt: TGTGCCAGCAGCCGGGACAGGGCCTACGAGCAGTACTTC
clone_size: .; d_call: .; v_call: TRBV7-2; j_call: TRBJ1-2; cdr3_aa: CASSLNRGAPSGYTF; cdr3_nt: TGTGCCAGCAGCCTAAATCGCGGGGCCCCGTCTGGCTACACCTTC
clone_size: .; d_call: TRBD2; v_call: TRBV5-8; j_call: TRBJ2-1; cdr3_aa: CASSLASTSGRASQFF; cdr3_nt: TGTGCCAGCAGCTTGGCCTCCACTAGCGGGAGGGCTTCGCAGTTCTTC
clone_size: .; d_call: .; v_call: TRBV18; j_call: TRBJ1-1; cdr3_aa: CASSLQDRNTEAFF; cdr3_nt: TGTGCCAGCTCACTACAGGACAGGAACACTGAAGCTTTCTTT
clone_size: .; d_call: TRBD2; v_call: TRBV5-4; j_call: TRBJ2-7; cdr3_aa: CASSLDGTSAQAYEQYF; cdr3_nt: TGTGCCAGCAGCTTGGACGGGACTAGCGCCCAGGCCTACGAGCAGTACTTC
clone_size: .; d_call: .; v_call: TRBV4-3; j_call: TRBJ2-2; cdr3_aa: CASSQVRGGTGELFF; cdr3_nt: TGCGCCAGCAGCCAAGTTCGCGGAGGCACCGGGGAGCTGTTTTTT
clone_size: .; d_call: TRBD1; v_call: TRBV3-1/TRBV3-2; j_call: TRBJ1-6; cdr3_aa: CASSEGQNNSPLHF; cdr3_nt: TGTGCCAGCAGCGAGGGACAGAATAATTCACCCCTCCACTTT